The rows below give T cell receptor beta chains drawn from one sample of a study of blood T cell repertoires in COVID-19. Sequencing used immunoSEQ multiplex PCR; TCRdb keeps in-frame clones, though not all of them. The table has about 190,000 clones, about 80% seen once. Sequencing input: peripheral blood. These receptor sequences come from a woman aged 55-75 years with COVID-19, enrolled during active disease. Both conserved end residues are part of each CDR3. D genes are given only for firm matches. Where a row states a size, it is once, few, many or the class of an expanded clone; other rows omit it.

TRBV5-8	.	.	13	TRBJ2-7	CASSYLQGYEQYF	TGTGCCAGCAGCTACTTACAGGGCTACGAGCAGTACTTC
TRBV5-4	TRBD2	.	14	TRBJ2-7	CASSLAGGPSEQYF	TGTGCCAGCAGCTTGGCGGGAGGGCCCAGCGAGCAGTACTTC
TRBV7-9	.	few	14	TRBJ2-7	CASSLDLRRYEQYF	TGTGCCAGCAGCTTAGATTTGAGGCGGTACGAGCAGTACTTC
TRBV6-6	TRBD1	.	15	TRBJ2-5	CASSTPTGGRETQYF	TGTGCCAGCAGTACACCCACAGGGGGCAGAGAGACCCAGTACTTC
TRBV11-2	TRBD1	few	15	TRBJ1-6	CASSLAWTGKITLHF	TGTGCCAGCAGCTTAGCGTGGACAGGGAAGATTACCCTCCACTTT
TRBV7-2	TRBD2	.	15	TRBJ2-7	CASSFPRGRNNEQYF	TGTGCCAGCAGCTTCCCCCGCGGGAGGAACAACGAGCAGTACTTC
TRBV5-6	.	.	15	TRBJ1-2	CASSLGGVRDYGYTF	TGTGCCAGCAGCTTGGGCGGGGTACGCGACTATGGCTACACCTTC
TRBV4-3	.	.	17	TRBJ2-2	CASSQDPVPGNTGELFF	TGCGCCAGCAGCCAAGATCCGGTCCCAGGGAACACCGGGGAGCTGTTTTTT
TRBV30	TRBD1	.	16	TRBJ2-7	CAWSPGGTGGIYEQYF	TGTGCCTGGAGTCCAGGGGGGACAGGGGGCATCTACGAGCAGTACTTC
TRBV6-5	TRBD1	once	14	TRBJ1-1	CASTRDRVNTEAFF	TGTGCCAGCACCAGGGACAGGGTGAACACTGAAGCTTTCTTT
TRBV10-1	.	.	18	TRBJ1-1	CASSESGEEPGVNTEAFF	TGCGCCAGCAGTGAGTCAGGGGAGGAGCCTGGAGTGAACACTGAAGCTTTCTTT
TRBV6-5	.	.	16	TRBJ1-4	CASSYSKARRSEKLFF	TGTGCCAGCAGTTACTCGAAGGCCCGGAGAAGTGAAAAACTGTTTTTT
TRBV11-1	.	.	15	TRBJ1-1	CASSTPNTGSYEAFF	TGTGCCAGCAGCACGCCGAATACAGGGTCCTATGAAGCTTTCTTT
TRBV5-1	.	.	15	TRBJ2-3	CASSSNLQGTDTQYF	TGCGCCAGCAGCTCTAACCTACAGGGCACAGATACGCAGTATTTT
TRBV6-5	.	.	15	TRBJ1-1	CASSSTGQKNTEAFF	TGTGCCAGCAGCTCCACCGGACAGAAGAACACTGAAGCTTTCTTT
TRBV5-8	TRBD2	.	12	TRBJ2-5	CASSSGRGTQYF	TGTGCCAGCAGTAGCGGGAGAGGGACCCAGTACTTC
TRBV4-1	TRBD1	.	13	TRBJ1-1	CASSQGGQYEAFF	TGCGCCAGCAGCCAAGGGGGACAGTATGAAGCTTTCTTT
TRBV2	TRBD1	.	14	TRBJ2-7	CASRNGTASYEQYF	TGTGCCAGCAGAAACGGGACAGCGTCCTACGAGCAGTACTTC
TRBV28	.	once	14	TRBJ1-1	CASSLRQRNTEAFF	TGTGCCAGCAGTTTGAGGCAGAGGAACACTGAAGCTTTCTTT
TRBV29-1	TRBD2	.	15	TRBJ2-7	CSVLTSGRNHYEQYF	TGCAGCGTCCTGACTAGCGGGAGGAACCACTACGAGCAGTACTTC
TRBV9	TRBD2	.	15	TRBJ2-1	CASSEGLAGYNEQFF	TGTGCCAGCAGCGAGGGACTAGCGGGGTACAATGAGCAGTTCTTC
TRBV27	.	.	18	TRBJ1-2	CASRSFVFNRGKNYGYTF	TGTGCCAGCAGGTCTTTCGTCTTTAACCGGGGGAAAAACTATGGCTACACCTTC
TRBV10-3	TRBD1	.	16	TRBJ1-1	CATSMEGAGAGTEAFF	TGTGCCACCTCGATGGAGGGGGCGGGTGCTGGTACTGAAGCTTTCTTT
TRBV2	TRBD1	few	14	TRBJ1-2	CASSRLKTGDGYTF	TGTGCCAGCAGCCGCCTAAAGACAGGGGACGGCTACACCTTC
TRBV15	.	.	14	TRBJ2-2	CATSPRQRTGELFF	TGTGCCACCAGTCCCAGGCAGCGGACCGGGGAGCTGTTTTTT
TRBV11-2	.	.	14	TRBJ1-4	CASSFGGGDEKLFF	TGTGCCAGCAGCTTTGGAGGGGGGGATGAAAAACTGTTTTTT
TRBV7-2	.	few	13	TRBJ1-5	CASSLERSQPQHF	TGTGCCAGCAGCCTAGAGAGAAGTCAGCCCCAGCATTTT
TRBV3-1/TRBV3-2	.	once	14	TRBJ1-6	CASSPSWGDSPLHF	TGTGCCAGCAGCCCGTCGTGGGGGGACTCACCCCTCCACTTT
TRBV25-1	TRBD2	.	14	TRBJ2-5	CASSDGLAGETQYF	TGTGCCAGCAGTGATGGGCTAGCGGGGGAGACCCAGTACTTC
TRBV6-5	TRBD1	.	15	TRBJ2-3	CASRADRGPADTQYF	TGTGCCAGCAGGGCAGACAGGGGTCCGGCAGATACGCAGTATTTT
TRBV20-1	.	.	11	TRBJ2-5	CSPPPGETQYF	TGCAGTCCCCCCCCCGGGGAGACCCAGTACTTC
TRBV13	.	.	16	TRBJ2-3	CASSIRYPRPPDTQYF	TGTGCCAGCAGCATACGCTACCCGCGCCCCCCAGATACGCAGTATTTT
TRBV2	.	.	14	TRBJ2-2	CASRDTVNTGELFF	TGTGCCAGCAGGGATACAGTGAACACCGGGGAGCTGTTTTTT
TRBV7-9	.	.	14	TRBJ1-4	CASSRTDVNEKLFF	TGTGCCAGCAGCCGGACTGATGTTAATGAAAAACTGTTTTTT
TRBV27	.	.	17	TRBJ2-3	CASSLGAARSLRSTQYF	TGTGCCAGCAGTTTAGGGGCAGCGCGAAGCCTCCGGAGTACGCAGTATTTT
TRBV19	.	.	13	TRBJ1-5	CASSEMGSQPQHF	TGTGCCAGTAGTGAGATGGGGAGTCAGCCCCAGCATTTT
TRBV11-1	TRBD1	.	14	TRBJ1-2	CASSLAQGADGYTF	TGTGCCAGCAGCCTTGCCCAGGGGGCTGATGGCTACACCTTC
TRBV6-2/TRBV6-3	.	.	16	TRBJ1-5	CASSQKLQVSNQPQHF	TGTGCCAGCAGTCAAAAACTACAGGTTAGCAATCAGCCCCAGCATTTT
TRBV2	.	.	15	TRBJ1-5	CASSLMTGAEQPQHF	TGTGCCAGCAGTCTAATGACTGGGGCTGAGCAGCCCCAGCATTTT
TRBV28	.	.	15	TRBJ1-3	CASSLLGGTANTIYF	TGTGCCAGCAGCCTCCTAGGAGGAACGGCAAACACCATATATTTT
TRBV7-6	TRBD1	.	16	TRBJ1-3	CASSPWTGGLGNTIYF	TGTGCCAGCAGCCCGTGGACAGGGGGCTTGGGAAACACCATATATTTT
TRBV24-1	TRBD2	.	18	TRBJ2-3	CATSEWTSGGWGTDTQYF	TGTGCCACCAGTGAATGGACTAGCGGGGGGTGGGGCACAGATACGCAGTATTTT
TRBV28	.	.	14	TRBJ1-1	CASSLQGGNTEAFF	TGTGCCAGCAGTTTGCAGGGCGGGAACACTGAAGCTTTCTTT
TRBV5-5	.	.	13	TRBJ2-7	CASSSITFYEQYF	TGTGCCAGCAGCTCGATAACTTTCTACGAGCAGTACTTC
TRBV30	.	.	12	TRBJ1-3	CAWALRGNTIYF	TGTGCCTGGGCCCTACGGGGAAACACCATATATTTT
TRBV5-1	.	.	13	TRBJ1-1	CASSPGSNTEAFF	TGCGCCAGCAGCCCGGGATCCAACACTGAAGCTTTCTTT
TRBV9	TRBD2	.	17	TRBJ2-3	CASSPGTSGGLTDTQYF	TGTGCCAGCAGCCCAGGGACTAGCGGGGGATTGACAGATACGCAGTATTTT
TRBV12-3/TRBV12-4	.	once	13	TRBJ1-4	CASRPKDGEKLFF	TGTGCCAGCAGGCCCAAGGATGGGGAGAAACTGTTTTTT
TRBV28	TRBD1	.	16	TRBJ1-4	CASSLLEDRGGEKLFF	TGTGCCAGCAGTTTATTGGAGGACAGGGGAGGTGAAAAACTGTTTTTT
TRBV6-1	TRBD1	.	18	TRBJ1-5	CASSGLSFGTGFDQPQHF	TGTGCCAGCAGTGGCCTTTCGTTTGGGACAGGGTTCGATCAGCCCCAGCATTTT